The 32 T cell receptor beta chains in this list originate from one sample, sequenced in a study of identifying expanded T cells in peripheral blood. Measured with immunoSEQ multiplex PCR; TCRdb has only the in-frame clones, and not every one. The sample has around 63,000 clones; approximately 89% are singletons. Material: blood. The source of these receptors is a person aged 18 to 75 in good health.

V usage is TRBV7-9 and J usage is TRBJ2-2, with TRBD2 matching 8 bases. V gave up 5 bases and J gave up 5 bases; unmatched junction bases: 7. Germline CDR1 reads SEHNR; CDR2 reads FQNEAQ (reference sequence). The CDR3 runs to 15 residues. The CDR3 DNA is TGTGCCAGCAGCACCGCGAGCGGGGGAACCGGGGAGCTGTTTTTT. Its protein product is CASSTASGGTGELFF.

J is TRBJ2-5 and V is TRBV10-2; D is possibly TRBD1 or TRBD2 (5 bases each). Trimming took 4 bases from V and 9 from J, leaving 18 bases between them. The CDR3 has 14 amino acids. Germline CDR1 is WSHSY and CDR2 is SAAADI. In nucleotides, the CDR3 is TGCGCCAGCAGTGGGGACGCCCGGAGTATGCCCCAGTACTTC. This codes for CASSGDARSMPQYF.

The chain recombines TRBV7-2 with TRBJ2-3; TRBD1 might be the D (7 bases). In germline, CDR1 is SGHTA, CDR2 FQGNSA. V lost 7 bases, J lost 5 bases, and 19 bases lay in between. The CDR3 sequence is 15 residues long. The CDR3: CASIRGGGLGDTQYF. In nucleotides, the CDR3 is TGTGCCAGCATCCGAGGAGGGGGCCTCGGAGATACGCAGTATTTT. Filled out from reference TRBV7-2 and TRBJ2-3, the complete variable domain reads GAGVSQSPSNKVTEKGKDVELRCDPISGHTALYWYRQSLGQGLEFLIYFQGNSAPDKSGLPSDRFSAERTGGSVSTLTIQRTQQEDSAVYLCASIRGGGLGDTQYFGPGTRLTVL.

The chain carries TRBV5-8 and TRBJ1-1, with no clear D. V shed 2 bases and J shed 1 base, with 12 bases lying between them. This CDR3 is 15 amino acids long. Germline V gene data show CDR1 as SGHTS and CDR2 as YDEGEE. CDR3 sequence reads: CASSFGVGSNTEAFF. The CDR3 coding sequence is TGTGCCAGCAGCTTTGGTGTTGGGTCGAACACTGAAGCTTTCTTT.

The V and J genes are TRBV5-1 and TRBJ2-2, with D possibly matching TRBD1 (5 bases). Germline CDR1 is SGHRS and CDR2 is YFSETQ. The CDR3 is 15 residues long. V was trimmed by 0 bases and J by 4 bases, leaving 10 bases between them. CDR3 sequence: CASSLDTGPTGELFF. Here the CDR3 DNA reads TGCGCCAGCAGCTTGGACACAGGCCCCACCGGGGAGCTGTTTTTT.

The genes are TRBV10-3 and TRBJ2-4; D call uncertain. Germline loops: CDR1 ENHRY, CDR2 SYGVKD. This CDR3 contains 13 residues. V was trimmed by 3 bases and J by 5 bases, leaving 8 bases between them. The CDR3 loop reads CAISESGENIQYF. As DNA, the CDR3 is TGTGCCATCAGTGAATCTGGTGAAAACATTCAGTACTTC.

The chain has TRBV27 and TRBJ1-6; no reliable D call. V was shortened by 4 bases and J by 0 bases, with 4 bases between the two germline ends. CDR1 is MNHEY, CDR2 SMNVEV, per germline (reference sequence). This CDR3 region has 14 residues. Here the CDR3 reads CASSWSSYNSPLHF. In DNA form, the CDR3 reads TGTGCCAGCAGTTGGAGCTCCTATAATTCACCCCTCCACTTT.

The chain joins TRBV7-3 to TRBJ2-1, with TRBD2 identical over 11 bases. Unmatched junction bases numbered 4, after V lost 5 bases and J lost 4 bases. This CDR3 contains 15 residues. CDR1 is SGHTA, CDR2 FQGTGA, per germline. CDR3 loop: CASSPRLAGYNEQFF. The CDR3 DNA is TGTGCCAGCAGCCCGAGACTAGCGGGGTACAATGAGCAGTTCTTC.

The chain joins TRBV5-1 to TRBJ1-5; D possibly corresponds to TRBD1 (5 bases). From germline, CDR1 is SGHRS and CDR2 YFSETQ. This CDR3 has 14 residues. Trimming left V 4 bases short and J 5 bases short, with 13 bases between. The chain's CDR3 is CASSPDSSYQPQHF. As DNA, the CDR3 is TGCGCCAGCAGCCCAGACAGCTCTTATCAGCCCCAGCATTTT.

This clone was recorded only once. The chain combines TRBV28 with TRBJ1-4; no clear D. The germline V and J ends were trimmed by 3 bases and 0 bases, with 11 bases remaining between them. This CDR3 has 16 residues. The germline V gene has CDR1 MDHEN and CDR2 SYDVKM. The CDR3 DNA is TGTGCCAGCAGTTTTTTCTCCCTTTCAACTAATGAAAAACTGTTTTTT. This encodes CASSFFSLSTNEKLFF.

The V call is TRBV28, the J call TRBJ1-2, with TRBD1 matching 10 bases. The CDR3 has 15 amino acids. Germline V gene sequence: CDR1 MDHEN, CDR2 SYDVKM. The J segment lost 4 bases and the V segment lost 3 bases, leaving 5 bases of the junction unmatched. CDR3 residues: CASSLTGGSLYGYTF. The CDR3 DNA follows: TGTGCCAGCAGTTTGACAGGGGGCTCGCTCTATGGCTACACCTTC.

The chain is built from TRBV10-3 and TRBJ1-3; the D is unclear. With 5 bases removed from V and 0 bases from J, the gap between germline ends came to 11 bases. Germline-derived CDR1 and CDR2 are ENHRY and SYGVKD. This CDR3 is 15 amino acids long. CDR3 loop: CAISRTESSGNTIYF. CDR3 DNA: TGTGCCATCAGTAGGACGGAAAGCTCTGGAAACACCATATATTTT.

V and J are TRBV4-3 and TRBJ2-1; 11 bases map to TRBD2. Germline V lookup: CDR1 LGHNA, CDR2 YSLEER. V gave up 4 bases and J gave up 10 bases; unmatched junction bases: 6. The CDR3 runs 14 residues. The CDR3 DNA reads as TGCGCCAGCAGCCCATTAGCGGGAGGGGGAGAGCAGTTCTTC. Protein: CASSPLAGGGEQFF.

This chain joins TRBV2 and TRBJ2-7; TRBD2 matches 9 bases. The CDR3 loop spans 12 amino acids. The ends lost 11 bases at V and 3 bases at J; junction bases unmatched: 5. Germline V gene sequence: CDR1 SNHLY, CDR2 FYNNEI. The CDR3 reads CAGGLAFYEQYF. DNA of the CDR3: TGTGCCGGCGGACTAGCGTTCTACGAGCAGTACTTC.

The CDR3 coding sequence is TGTGCCAGTGGGATGGGGGACGGAGGATCCTACGAGCAGTACTTC. It codes for CASGMGDGGSYEQYF. The chain couples TRBV19 to TRBJ2-7; the D gene could be TRBD1 or TRBD2 (5 bases each). Germline V CDR1 and CDR2: LNHDA, SQIVND (reference sequence). V was trimmed by 8 bases and J by 1 base, leaving 18 bases between them. The CDR3 is 15 residues long. The whole variable domain, remainder taken from reference TRBV19 and TRBJ2-7, is DGGITQSPKYLFRKEGQNVTLSCEQNLNHDAMYWYRQDPGQGLRLIYYSQIVNDFQKGDIAEGYSVSREKKESFPLTVTSAQKNPTAFYLCASGMGDGGSYEQYFGPGTRLTVT.

CDR3 sequence reads: CASSYPGAGEKLFF. CDR3 DNA: TGTGCCAGTAGTTACCCCGGGGCCGGGGAAAAACTGTTTTTT. J is TRBJ1-4 and V is TRBV19, with a possible D match to TRBD1 (5 bases). V lost 5 bases and J lost 8, with 15 bases in between. This CDR3 has 14 residues. Per germline, CDR1 LNHDA and CDR2 SQIVND (reference sequence).

A single count supports this clone. The chain carries TRBV10-1 and TRBJ2-1, with D unclear. This CDR3 region has 15 residues. CDR1 is WNHNN and CDR2 is SYGVQD in the germline V gene (reference sequence). Between the trimmed V and J ends, which lost 6 bases and 3 bases, there was a span of 15 bases. Here the CDR3 reads CASSPTAPDYNEQFF. The CDR3, as DNA: TGCGCCAGCAGCCCAACGGCCCCCGACTACAATGAGCAGTTCTTC.

The gene calls are TRBV7-9 and TRBJ1-1; TRBD1 matches 11 bases. Germline assignment: CDR1 SEHNR and CDR2 FQNEAQ (reference sequence). V trimming: 7 bases; J trimming: 3 bases; junction bases outside the gene matches: 10. This CDR3 region has 16 residues. CDR3 protein: CASNYGTGGLHTEAFF. As DNA, the CDR3 is TGTGCCAGCAACTACGGGACAGGGGGGCTCCACACTGAAGCTTTCTTT. The complete variable domain, with remaining parts taken from reference TRBV7-9 and TRBJ1-1, reads DTGVSQNPRHKITKRGQNVTFRCDPISEHNRLYWYRQTLGQGPEFLTYFQNEAQLEKSRLLSDRFSAERPKGSFSTLEIQRTEQGDSAMYLCASNYGTGGLHTEAFFGQGTRLTVV.

The chain carries TRBV7-9 and TRBJ1-2; TRBD1 matches 9 bases. The trim removed 1 base at V and 14 bases at J, leaving 11 bases unmatched. The germline CDR1 and CDR2 sequences are SEHNR and FQNEAQ (reference sequence). This CDR3 contains 14 residues. CDR3: CASSLGVGTGPWTF. DNA for the CDR3: TGTGCCAGCAGCTTAGGAGTTGGGACAGGGCCATGGACCTTC.

This clone qualifies as medium-sized (0.01 to 0.1%). This chain connects TRBV10-2 to TRBJ1-1; no firm D call. Germline CDR1 WSHSY, CDR2 SAAADI. V was trimmed by 6 bases and J by 8 bases, leaving 13 bases between them. The CDR3 is 12 amino acids. CDR3 coding DNA: TGCGCCAGCAGCTTAGGAGACATAGAAGCTTTCTTT. This gives the protein CASSLGDIEAFF.

The V gene is TRBV6-6, the J gene TRBJ1-5, with D hard to call. The CDR3 covers 16 residues. Trimming cost V 2 bases and J 2 bases, with 13 bases left between them. Germline values: CDR1 MNHNY, CDR2 SVGAGI (reference sequence). Written as DNA, the CDR3 is TGTGCCAGCAGTTACGCCACCGGACGTGGCAATCAGCCCCAGCATTTT. Amino acid sequence: CASSYATGRGNQPQHF.

V is TRBV5-1 and J is TRBJ1-3; possible D gene TRBD1, 5 bases. The CDR3 length is 16 residues. The germline V gene encodes CDR1 SGHRS and CDR2 YFSETQ. V lost 0 bases and J 0 bases, leaving 10 bases between the germline ends. The CDR3 loop is CASSLAGQGSGNTIYF. CDR3 sequence (DNA): TGCGCCAGCAGCTTGGCTGGACAAGGCTCTGGAAACACCATATATTTT.

The chain employs TRBV4-2 and TRBJ2-7; TRBD2 aligns across 7 bases. With V trimmed by 4 bases and J by 1 base, 10 bases remained unmatched. There are 16 residues in the CDR3. Germline values: CDR1 LGHNA, CDR2 YNFKEQ. The CDR3 DNA reads TGTGCCAGCAGCCTCGCCGTGTCTAGCGGTTCCTACGAGCAGTACTTC. Its translation is CASSLAVSSGSYEQYF.

The rearrangement joins TRBV19 to TRBJ1-1, with 8 bases fitting TRBD1. Germline V CDR1 and CDR2: LNHDA, SQIVND (reference sequence). J was trimmed by 6 bases and V by 6 bases; bases with no gene match: 9. The CDR3 loop spans 14 amino acids. The CDR3 loop reads CASRSLDRGAEAFF. The CDR3 DNA is TGTGCCAGTAGGTCCCTCGACAGGGGAGCTGAAGCTTTCTTT.

This clone is labeled as medium-sized. The sample carries other DNA sequences with the same CDR3. This sequence joins TRBV28 and TRBJ1-2, with D maybe TRBD1 (5 bases). The CDR3 length is 12 residues. V was shortened by 3 bases and J by 6 bases, with 8 bases between the two germline ends. Germline CDR1 and CDR2: MDHEN and SYDVKM. In nucleotides, the CDR3 is TGTGCCAGCAGTTTCGGGGGAGATGGCTACACCTTC. Encoded protein: CASSFGGDGYTF.

The rearrangement links TRBV5-1 to TRBJ2-7; D possibly corresponds to TRBD1 (6 bases). This CDR3 contains 14 residues. Looked up from germline, CDR1 is SGHRS and CDR2 is YFSETQ. The V end was cut by 4 bases, the J end by 6 bases, with 17 bases between. The CDR3 DNA is TGCGCCAGCAGCCGGGACACCCGAGAGTTCGAGCAGTACTTC. It codes for CASSRDTREFEQYF. The full variable domain, completed using reference TRBV5-1 and TRBJ2-7, is KAGVTQTPRYLIKTRGQQVTLSCSPISGHRSVSWYQQTPGQGLQFLFEYFSETQRNKGNFPGRFSGRQFSNSRSEMNVSTLELGDSALYLCASSRDTREFEQYFGPGTRLTVT.

This sequence joins TRBV27 and TRBJ2-3; 10 positions match TRBD2. V was clipped by 6 bases and J by 4 bases; unmatched bases: 13. In germline, CDR1 is MNHEY, CDR2 SMNVEV (reference sequence). The CDR3 sequence is 17 residues long. CDR3 DNA: TGTGCCAGCAGGCCTTACGGGTTAGCGGGAGGCCCAGATACGCAGTATTTT. Translation gives CASRPYGLAGGPDTQYF.

The chain couples TRBV15 to TRBJ2-1, with D possibly matching TRBD2 (5 bases). Germline CDR1 and CDR2: LNHNV and YYDKDF (reference sequence). V lost 4 bases, J lost 8 bases, and 27 bases lay in between. The CDR3 is 18 amino acids. CDR3: CATSTGVSLASTRDEQFF. Here the CDR3 DNA reads TGTGCCACCAGCACTGGGGTTTCCCTAGCATCGACGCGCGATGAGCAGTTCTTC.

CDR3 protein: CASSLETGGANGYTF. CDR3 nucleotides: TGTGCCAGCAGCTTGGAGACAGGGGGCGCGAATGGCTACACCTTC. The V gene is TRBV5-4, the J gene TRBJ1-2; 10 bases align to TRBD1. The CDR3 consists of 15 residues. CDR1 SGHNT and CDR2 YYREEE come from the germline V gene (reference sequence). V shed 0 bases, J shed 6 bases, and the junction held 5 bases outside the gene matches. The variable domain in full, with the rest retrieved from reference TRBV5-4 and TRBJ1-2, is ETGVTQSPTHLIKTRGQQVTLRCSSQSGHNTVSWYQQALGQGPQFIFQYYREEENGRGNFPPRFSGLQFPNYSSELNVNALELDDSALYLCASSLETGGANGYTFGSGTRLTVV.

The V call is TRBV7-9, the J call TRBJ2-7, with 9 bases lining up with TRBD1. Trimming at V came to 5 bases and at J to 3 bases, leaving 2 bases not matched to a gene. Germline lookup yields CDR1 SEHNR and CDR2 FQNEAQ (reference sequence). CDR3 size: 13 residues. Here the CDR3 DNA reads TGTGCCAGCAGCGGGACAGGGAACTACGAGCAGTACTTC. Its protein product is CASSGTGNYEQYF.

The chain couples TRBV7-9 to TRBJ2-7; D call uncertain. V shed 5 bases and J shed 3 bases, with 11 bases lying between them. Germline values: CDR1 SEHNR, CDR2 FQNEAQ (reference sequence). This CDR3 has 13 amino acids. DNA of the CDR3: TGTGCCAGCAGCCCCCTGGGCAGCTACGAGCAGTACTTC. Translating gives CASSPLGSYEQYF.

The chain couples TRBV19 to TRBJ2-7, with D perhaps matching TRBD1 (6 bases). Germline CDR1 and CDR2: LNHDA and SQIVND (reference sequence). The CDR3 has 14 amino acids. V was trimmed by 5 bases and J by 0 bases, leaving 11 bases between them. CDR3 in amino acids: CASSRDTSSYEQYF. CDR3 nucleotides: TGTGCCAGTAGTCGGGACACGAGCTCCTACGAGCAGTACTTC. Full variable domain (remainder filled in from reference TRBV19 and TRBJ2-7): DGGITQSPKYLFRKEGQNVTLSCEQNLNHDAMYWYRQDPGQGLRLIYYSQIVNDFQKGDIAEGYSVSREKKESFPLTVTSAQKNPTAFYLCASSRDTSSYEQYFGPGTRLTVT.